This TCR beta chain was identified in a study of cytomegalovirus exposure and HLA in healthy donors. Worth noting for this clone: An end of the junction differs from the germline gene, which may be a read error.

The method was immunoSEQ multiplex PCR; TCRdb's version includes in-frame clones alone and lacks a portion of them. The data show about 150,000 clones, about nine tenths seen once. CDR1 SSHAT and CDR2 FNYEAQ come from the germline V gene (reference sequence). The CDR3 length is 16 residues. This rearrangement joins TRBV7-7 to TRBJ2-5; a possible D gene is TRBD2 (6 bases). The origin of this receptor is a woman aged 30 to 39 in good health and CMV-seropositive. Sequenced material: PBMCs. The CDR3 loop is CASSLGPGRSQETQYF. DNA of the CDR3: TGTGCTAGCAGCTTAGGCCCGGGGAGGAGTCAAGAGACCCAGTACTTC.